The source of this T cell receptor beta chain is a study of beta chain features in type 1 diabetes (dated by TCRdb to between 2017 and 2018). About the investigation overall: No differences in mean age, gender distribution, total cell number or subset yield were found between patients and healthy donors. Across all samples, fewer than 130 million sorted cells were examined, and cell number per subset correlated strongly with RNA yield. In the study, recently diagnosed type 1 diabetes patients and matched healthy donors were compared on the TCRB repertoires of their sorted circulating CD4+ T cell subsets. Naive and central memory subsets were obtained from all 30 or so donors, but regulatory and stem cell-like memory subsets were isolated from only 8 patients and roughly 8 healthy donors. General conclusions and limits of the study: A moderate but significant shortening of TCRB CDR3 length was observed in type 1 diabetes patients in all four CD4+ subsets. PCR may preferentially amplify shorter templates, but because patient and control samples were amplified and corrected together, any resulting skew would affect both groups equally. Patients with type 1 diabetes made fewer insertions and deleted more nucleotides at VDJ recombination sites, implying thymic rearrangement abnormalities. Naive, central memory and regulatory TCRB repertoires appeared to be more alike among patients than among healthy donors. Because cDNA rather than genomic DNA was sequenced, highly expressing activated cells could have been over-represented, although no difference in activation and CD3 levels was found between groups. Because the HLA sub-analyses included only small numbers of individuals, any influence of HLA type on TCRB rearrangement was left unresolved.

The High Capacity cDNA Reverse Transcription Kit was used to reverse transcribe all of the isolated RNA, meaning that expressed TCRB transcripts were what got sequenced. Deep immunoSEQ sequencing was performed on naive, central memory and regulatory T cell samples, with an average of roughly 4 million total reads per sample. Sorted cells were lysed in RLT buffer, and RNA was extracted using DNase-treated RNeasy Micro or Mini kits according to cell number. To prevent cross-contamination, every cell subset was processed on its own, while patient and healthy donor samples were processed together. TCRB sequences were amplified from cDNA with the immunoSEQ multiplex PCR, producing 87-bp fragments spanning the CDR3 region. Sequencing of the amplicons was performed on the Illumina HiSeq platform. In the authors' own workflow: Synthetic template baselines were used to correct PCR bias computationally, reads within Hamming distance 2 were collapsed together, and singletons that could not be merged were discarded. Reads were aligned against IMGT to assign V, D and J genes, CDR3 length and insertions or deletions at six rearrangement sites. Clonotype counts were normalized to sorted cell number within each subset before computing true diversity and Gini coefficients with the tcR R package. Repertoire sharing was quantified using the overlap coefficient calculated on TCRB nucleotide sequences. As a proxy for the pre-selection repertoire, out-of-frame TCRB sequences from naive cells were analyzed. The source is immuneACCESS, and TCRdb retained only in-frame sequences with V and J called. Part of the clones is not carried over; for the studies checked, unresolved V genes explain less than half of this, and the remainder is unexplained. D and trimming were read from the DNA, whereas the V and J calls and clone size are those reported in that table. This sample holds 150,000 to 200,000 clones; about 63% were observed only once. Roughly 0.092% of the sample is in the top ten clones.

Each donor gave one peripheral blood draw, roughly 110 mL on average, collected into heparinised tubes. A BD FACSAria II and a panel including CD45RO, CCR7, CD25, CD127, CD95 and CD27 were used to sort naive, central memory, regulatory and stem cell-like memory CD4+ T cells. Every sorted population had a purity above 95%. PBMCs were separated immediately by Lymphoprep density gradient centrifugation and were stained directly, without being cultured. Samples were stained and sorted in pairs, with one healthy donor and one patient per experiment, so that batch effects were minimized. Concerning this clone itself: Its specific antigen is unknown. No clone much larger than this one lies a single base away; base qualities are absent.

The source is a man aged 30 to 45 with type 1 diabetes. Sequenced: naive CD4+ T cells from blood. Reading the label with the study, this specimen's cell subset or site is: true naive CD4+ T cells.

CDR3 loop: CASSVVADSVHAGELFF. The nucleotides are TGTGCCAGCAGCGTAGTCGCGGACAGCGTTCACGCCGGGGAGCTGTTTTTT. This sequence uses TRBV9 and TRBJ2-2, with a tentative D gene TRBD1 over 6 matching bases. Sequences SGDLS (CDR1) and YYNGEE (CDR2) are obtained from the germline V gene. Taken from cysteine to phenylalanine, the CDR3 has 17 residues. Only CDR3 DNA remains: 51 bases, in frame from the first base. V is shortened by 0 bases, J by 6 bases, and the region joining them spans 18 bases.